This TCR beta chain was found in a study of cytomegalovirus exposure and HLA in healthy donors. PCR employed 60 Vbeta and 13 Jbeta primers. Here immunoSEQ multiplex PCR was the method, and the copy in TCRdb shows in-frame clones only, minus some. The table includes some 150,000 clones, around two thirds detected once. When sampled, the donors appeared nominally healthy, though they likely had unrecorded immune exposures. Looked up from germline, CDR1 is MNHEY and CDR2 is SVGAGI. This CDR3 spans 14 amino acids. The V gene end was trimmed by 1 base and the J gene end by 8 bases; junction bases not matched to a gene: 5. General study results and limits: Other equally common chains were less clonally expanded than HLA-associated TCR beta chains, a later analysis showed.

For this clone: Its antigen is not known.

This chain links TRBV6-5 with TRBJ1-2, with 9 nucleotides matching TRBD1. The TCR comes from a woman aged 40-49 years in good health and CMV-seronegative. Sequencing was performed on PBMCs. Here the CDR3 reads CASSYYDRGGGYTF. The CDR3 DNA is TGTGCCAGCAGTTACTACGACAGGGGGGGAGGCTACACCTTC.